This T cell receptor (beta chain) originates from a study of T cell changes during pregnancy in multiple sclerosis. V lost 5 bases to trimming and J lost 9 bases; unmatched junction nucleotides: 6. CDR1 is SGHAT, CDR2 FQDESV, per germline (reference sequence). The CDR3 contains 14 residues. Sequencing was performed with immunoSEQ multiplex PCR; in TCRdb, only in-frame clones are kept and a portion is missing. The repertoire holds roughly 27,000 clones, with just over 90% as singletons. Sequencing was performed on CD4+ T cells from peripheral blood mononuclear cells, taken in the first trimester of pregnancy. The rearrangement links TRBV11-1 to TRBJ2-3, with 12 positions matching TRBD2. This TCR was sampled from a female donor with multiple sclerosis, enrolled in a pregnancy study. DNA for the CDR3: TGTGCCAGCAGCCCTAGCGGGGGGGCAGGCACGCAGTATTTT. Residues: CASSPSGGAGTQYF.